These 22 T cell receptor beta chains originate from one sample sequenced in a study of T cell repertoires in cytomegalovirus infection. TCRdb re-derived calls from the reads in MiXCR, one entry per CDR3 protein. Found here are some 250,000 distinct CDR3 sequences, 9.1% of them singletons; the top ten hold over 12%. Sequenced input: PBMCs. These receptors were obtained from a human donor in good health (CMV status not recorded). Some clones in this sample may be carry-over from other donors' samples.

Many counts were recorded for this clonotype. The genes are TRBV10-3 and TRBJ1-2, with D tentatively TRBD1 (5 bases). Trimming cost V 4 bases and J 2 bases, with 11 bases left between them. The length of the CDR3 is 14 residues. Germline V gene lookup returns CDR1 ENHRY and CDR2 SYGVKD. The CDR3 region is CAISAGASNYGYTF. The CDR3 DNA sequence: TGTGCCATCAGTGCCGGGGCATCAAACTATGGCTACACCTTC.

This clonotype was observed a few times. The chain combines TRBV20-1 with TRBJ1-1; D call uncertain. Germline V gene lookup returns CDR1 DFQATT and CDR2 SNEGSKA (reference sequence). V dropped 2 bases and J dropped 1 base, with 8 bases sitting between them. This CDR3 has 13 residues. For the CDR3, the DNA is TGCAGTGCTAGACTCCCTTGGAACACTGAAGCTTTCTTT. Protein product: CSARLPWNTEAFF.

This clonotype was counted many times. The chain recombines TRBV15 with TRBJ1-5; the D gene is possibly TRBD1 (5 bases). Trimming took off 0 bases at V and 6 bases at J, with 12 bases between the two ends. The germline gives CDR1 LNHNV, CDR2 YYDKDF (reference sequence). This CDR3 spans 15 amino acids. Here the CDR3 reads CATSRDLTVRQPQHF. CDR3 nucleotides: TGTGCCACCAGCAGAGATCTGACAGTTCGTCAGCCCCAGCATTTT.

The V and J genes are TRBV5-4 and TRBJ2-5; TRBD2 matches at 7 bases. V lost 2 bases to trimming and J lost 5 bases; unmatched junction nucleotides: 3. The CDR3 is 13 amino acids. Germline V gives CDR1 SGHNT, CDR2 YYREEE (reference sequence). CDR3 protein: CASSLTSVETQYF. CDR3 in DNA: TGTGCCAGCAGCTTAACTAGCGTTGAGACCCAGTACTTC.

This clonotype showed up many times. This sequence joins TRBV7-2 and TRBJ1-2; D unclear. CDR3 size: 15 residues. In germline, CDR1 is SGHTA, CDR2 FQGNSA. V lost 5 bases and J 0 bases, leaving 13 bases between the germline ends. The chain's CDR3 is CASSRPPTSNYGYTF. Here the CDR3 DNA reads TGTGCCAGCAGCCGCCCCCCAACCTCTAACTATGGCTACACCTTC.

This clonotype was observed at least ten times. The chain uses TRBV12-3 or TRBV12-4 and TRBJ1-1, with D unresolved. Trimming took 5 bases from V and 2 from J, leaving 15 bases between them. CDR3 length equals 15 residues. CDR3 sequence: CASSKGLARNTEAFF. The DNA for the CDR3 is TGTGCCAGCAGTAAAGGCCTCGCTAGAAACACTGAAGCTTTCTTT.

This clonotype came up a few times. V is TRBV7-9 and J is TRBJ2-3; 9 nucleotides align to TRBD2. In germline, CDR1 is SEHNR, CDR2 FQNEAQ (reference sequence). V dropped 4 bases and J dropped 3; count of bases not matched to a gene: 2. There are 14 residues in the CDR3. The CDR3 spells CASSYSGRTDTQYF. The CDR3 nucleotides read TGTGCCAGCAGCTATAGCGGGAGAACAGATACGCAGTATTTT.

This clonotype showed up many times. The V and J genes are TRBV7-2 and TRBJ1-2; a possible D gene is TRBD1 (5 bases). Germline CDR1 SGHTA, CDR2 FQGNSA. The ends were cut back, 0 bases at V and 3 bases at J, with 14 bases in the middle. CDR3 length: 16 residues. The DNA of the CDR3 is TGTGCCAGCAGCTTAGCGGTAGGGGCCCCCTACTATGGCTACACCTTC. Translated: CASSLAVGAPYYGYTF.

This rearrangement joins TRBV7-2 to TRBJ2-7; D is ambiguous. Germline-derived CDR1 and CDR2 are SGHTA and FQGNSA. With 10 bases removed from V and 3 bases from J, the gap between germline ends came to 7 bases. The CDR3 sequence is 10 residues long. CDR3 protein: CAKVHYEQYF. CDR3 DNA: TGTGCCAAGGTACACTACGAGCAGTACTTC.

This clonotype showed up many times. This sequence joins TRBV11-2 and TRBJ1-1; TRBD1 might be the D (6 bases). Germline CDR1 is SGHAT and CDR2 is FQNNGV. V lost 3 bases and J 1 base, leaving 9 bases between the germline ends. This CDR3 has 14 residues. The CDR3 coding sequence is TGTGCCAGCAGCTTCAGGGGACCGAACACTGAAGCTTTCTTT. Translating gives CASSFRGPNTEAFF.

This clonotype turned up a few times. V gene TRBV4-2 combines with J gene TRBJ1-1; D gene uncertain. The CDR3 length is 15 residues. The germline gives CDR1 LGHNA, CDR2 YNFKEQ. V was shortened by 0 bases and J by 1 base, with 9 bases between the two germline ends. The CDR3 bases are TGTGCCAGCAGCCAAGATTTCGGTGGGAACACTGAAGCTTTCTTT. Its protein is CASSQDFGGNTEAFF.

This clonotype appeared many times. The chain combines TRBV7-2 with TRBJ2-7; 8 bases align to TRBD2. CDR3 size: 16 residues. Per germline, CDR1 SGHTA and CDR2 FQGNSA. The J segment lost 0 bases and the V segment lost 1 base, leaving 5 bases of the junction unmatched. As DNA, the CDR3 is TGTGCCAGCAGCTTAGGTGTCGGGACTAGCTCCTACGAGCAGTACTTC. Its translation is CASSLGVGTSSYEQYF.

This clonotype was recorded many times. V usage is TRBV20-1 and J usage is TRBJ1-2, with 11 bases that match TRBD1. The CDR3 runs to 14 residues. J was trimmed by 4 bases and V by 2 bases; bases with no gene match: 3. Germline V gene lookup returns CDR1 DFQATT and CDR2 SNEGSKA (reference sequence). CDR3 nucleotide sequence: TGCAGTGCTAGAACCGGGACAGGGGGCTATGGCTACACCTTC. It yields the protein CSARTGTGGYGYTF.

This clonotype occurred many times. This chain joins TRBV6-2 or TRBV6-3 and TRBJ2-7; 8 bases fit TRBD1. The CDR3 is made up of 17 amino acids. Germline assignment: CDR1 MNHEY and CDR2 SVGEGT. Trimming cost V 5 bases and J 1 base; bases outside gene matches: 13. CDR3 coding DNA: TGTGCCAGCAGTCCGCAACTCGGGACAGGATGGTCCTACGAGCAGTACTTC. This sequence encodes CASSPQLGTGWSYEQYF.

At least ten counts were recorded for this clonotype. V is TRBV30 and J is TRBJ1-3; D unresolved. Trimming pared 4 bases from V and 4 bases from J, leaving 5 bases between. CDR3 size: 11 residues. CDR1 is GTSNPN and CDR2 is SVGIG in the germline V gene (reference sequence). The CDR3 nucleotides read TGTGCCTGGACCCAGGGAAACACCATATATTTT. Amino acid sequence: CAWTQGNTIYF.

The table lists this clonotype with many counts. The V call is TRBV6-1, the J call TRBJ1-5, with D perhaps matching TRBD1 (5 bases). The V gene lost 11 bases and the J gene lost 0 bases, with 14 bases spanning the gap. The germline CDR1 and CDR2 sequences are MNHNS and SASEGT. The CDR3 length is 14 residues. CDR3 protein: CALSPGGSNQPQHF. CDR3 coding DNA: TGTGCCCTCAGCCCCGGGGGTAGCAATCAGCCCCAGCATTTT.

A single count supports this clonotype. The junction shows a germline mismatch at one end, possibly a read error. The J gene is TRBJ2-6, the V gene TRBV7-8; 7 bases are a match to TRBD1. CDR1 SGHVS and CDR2 FQNEAQ come from the germline V gene. This CDR3 has 16 amino acids. CDR3 residues: CASSYRDSSGANDLTF. In nucleotides, the CDR3 is TGTGCCAGCAGCTACCGGGACAGTTCTGGGGCCAACGACCTGACTTTC.

The table lists this clonotype with many counts. V gene TRBV11-2 combines with J gene TRBJ2-1; 10 nucleotides agree with TRBD2. V was clipped by 0 bases and J by 7 bases; unmatched bases: 9. Germline CDR1 SGHAT, CDR2 FQNNGV. The CDR3 length is 17 residues. The CDR3 here is CASSLDLASGSKNEQFF. The CDR3 DNA sequence: TGTGCCAGCAGCTTAGATCTGGCTAGCGGGAGCAAAAATGAGCAGTTCTTC. Full variable domain (rest looked up from reference TRBV11-2 and TRBJ2-1): EAGVAQSPRYKIIEKRQSVAFWCNPISGHATLYWYQQILGQGPKLLIQFQNNGVVDDSQLPKDRFSAERLKGVDSTLKIQPAKLEDSAVYLCASSLDLASGSKNEQFFGPGTRLTVL.

There are many counts of this clonotype. V usage is TRBV7-8 and J usage is TRBJ2-5, with D perhaps being TRBD1 or TRBD2 (5 bases each). The germline gives CDR1 SGHVS, CDR2 FQNEAQ. This CDR3 region has 17 residues. The ends were cut back, 6 bases at V and 4 bases at J, with 24 bases in the middle. The CDR3 here is CASRPSGPRDPRETQYF. The CDR3, as DNA: TGTGCCAGCAGACCGAGTGGCCCTAGGGACCCCCGAGAGACCCAGTACTTC.

The gene calls are TRBV7-9 and TRBJ2-5, with D possibly being TRBD1 or TRBD2 (6 bases each). CDR3 length equals 16 residues. Trimming shortened V by 5 bases and J by 5 bases, and 21 bases separated the two germline ends. Germline assignment: CDR1 SEHNR and CDR2 FQNEAQ (reference sequence). The CDR3 DNA sequence: TGTGCCAGCAGCCCCCGGAGGGTCGGGGGCGCGGAGACCCAGTACTTC. It translates to CASSPRRVGGAETQYF.

This clonotype has only a few counts. This rearrangement joins TRBV6-1 to TRBJ1-6, with unresolved D. The V end lost 1 base, the J end lost 4 bases, and 2 bases lay between the germline ends. CDR3 size: 13 residues. The germline CDR1 and CDR2 sequences are MNHNS and SASEGT. The CDR3 loop reads CASSEVYNSPLHF. CDR3 nucleotide sequence: TGTGCCAGCAGTGAAGTGTATAATTCACCCCTCCACTTT.

The J gene is TRBJ1-6, the V gene TRBV20-1; D uncertain. CDR3 size: 14 residues. The germline gives CDR1 DFQATT, CDR2 SNEGSKA (reference sequence). V was pared by 2 bases and J by 0 bases, with 5 bases between. CDR3 amino acids: CSARTGSYNSPLHF. CDR3 nucleotide sequence: TGCAGTGCTAGAACCGGCTCCTATAATTCACCCCTCCACTTT.